The 5 T cell receptor beta chains given below trace back to one sample, sequenced in a study of cytomegalovirus exposure and HLA in healthy donors. In the PCR, 60 Vbeta and 13 Jbeta primers were used. The protocol was immunoSEQ multiplex PCR, while the TCRdb copy is restricted to in-frame clones and leaves out a portion. The data contain approximately 100,000 clones, 70% of them seen just once; the ten biggest clones take up about 2.5%. Material for sequencing was PBMCs. These receptors were obtained from a man aged 45-65 years in good health and CMV-seronegative.

CDR3: CASSLSGTGVETQYF. The CDR3 DNA reads TGTGCCAGCAGCTTGTCCGGGACAGGAGTAGAGACCCAGTACTTC. V usage is TRBV5-6 and J usage is TRBJ2-5; 8 bases map to TRBD1. Trimming cost V 1 base and J 4 bases; bases outside gene matches: 6. Germline CDR1 SGHDT, CDR2 YYEEEE. The CDR3 is made up of 15 amino acids.

The chain is built from TRBV10-1 and TRBJ2-7; D may be TRBD1 (5 bases). Trimming left V 4 bases short and J 4 bases short, with 8 bases between. This CDR3 has 12 amino acids. Germline loops: CDR1 WNHNN, CDR2 SYGVQD (reference sequence). The CDR3 DNA reads TGCGCCAGCAGTGCGACAGATTACGAGCAGTACTTC. It translates to CASSATDYEQYF.

The chain joins TRBV7-2 to TRBJ2-1, with 12 bases that match TRBD2. The CDR3 is 15 residues long. Germline V gene sequence: CDR1 SGHTA, CDR2 FQGNSA. J was trimmed by 4 bases and V by 7 bases; bases with no gene match: 5. CDR3 region: CASIPTSGGYNEQFF. Here the CDR3 DNA reads TGTGCCAGCATCCCGACTAGCGGGGGATACAATGAGCAGTTCTTC.

J is TRBJ2-7 and V is TRBV6-1; the D gene is possibly TRBD1 (6 bases). Per germline, CDR1 MNHNS and CDR2 SASEGT. The CDR3 runs 15 residues. Between the trimmed V and J ends, which lost 2 bases and 0 bases, there was a span of 11 bases. Here the CDR3 reads CASSELGQLSYEQYF. As DNA, the CDR3 is TGTGCCAGCAGTGAATTGGGACAACTCTCCTACGAGCAGTACTTC.

The chain carries TRBV10-2 and TRBJ1-2, with TRBD1 identical over 7 bases. V gave up 2 bases and J gave up 2 bases; unmatched junction bases: 8. The CDR3 has 16 amino acids. In germline, CDR1 is WSHSY, CDR2 SAAADI. CDR3 in DNA: TGCGCCAGCAGTGAGCAAGTGACAGGGACGAACTATGGCTACACCTTC. Translating gives CASSEQVTGTNYGYTF.